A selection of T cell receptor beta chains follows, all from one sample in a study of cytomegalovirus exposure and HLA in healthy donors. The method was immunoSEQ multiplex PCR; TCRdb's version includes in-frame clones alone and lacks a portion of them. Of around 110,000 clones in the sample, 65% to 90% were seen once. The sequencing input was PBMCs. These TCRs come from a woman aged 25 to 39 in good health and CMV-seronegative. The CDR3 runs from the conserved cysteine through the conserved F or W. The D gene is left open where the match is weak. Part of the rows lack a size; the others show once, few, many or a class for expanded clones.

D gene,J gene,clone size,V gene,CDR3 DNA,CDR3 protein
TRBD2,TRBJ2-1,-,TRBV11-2,TGTGCCAGCAGTACAAATCCACTAGCGGGAGGCAATGAGCAGTTCTTC,CASSTNPLAGGNEQFF
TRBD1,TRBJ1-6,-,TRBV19,TGTGCCAGTAGTATTGTAATCGACAGGGAAGAATCACCCCTCCACTTT,CASSIVIDREESPLHF
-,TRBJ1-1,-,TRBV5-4,TGTGCCAGCAGCCCTCCGGTCGTGGGGGGGGCCACTGAAGCTTTCTTT,CASSPPVVGGATEAFF
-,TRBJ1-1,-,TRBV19,TGTGCCAGTAGTATATCGGTAGACACTGAAGCTTTCTTT,CASSISVDTEAFF
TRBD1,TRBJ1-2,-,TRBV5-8,TGTGCCAGCAGCTTCAGACAGGGAGGTGGCTACACCTTC,CASSFRQGGGYTF
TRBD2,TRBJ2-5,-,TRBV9,TGTGCCAGCAGCGTAGAACTAGCGGGAATGGAGACCCAGTACTTC,CASSVELAGMETQYF
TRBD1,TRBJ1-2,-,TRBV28,TGTGCCAGCAAGACCTTAACCCGGGACAGAGGAGGCTACACCTTC,CASKTLTRDRGGYTF
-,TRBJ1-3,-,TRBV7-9,TGTGCCAGTAAACGAGGGGGCTCTGGAAACACCATATATTTT,CASKRGGSGNTIYF
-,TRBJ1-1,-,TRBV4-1,TGCGCCAGCACAGAGTGGGGGGGCCGGGGGAACACTGAAGCTTTCTTT,CASTEWGGRGNTEAFF
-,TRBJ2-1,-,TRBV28,TGTGCCAGCAGTCCCCACACTAGTCTCCATGAGCAGTTCTTC,CASSPHTSLHEQFF
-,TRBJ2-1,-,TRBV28,TGTGCCAGCAGTTTAGACTCCGGGAGAGGAATTTGGAATGAGCAGTTCTTC,CASSLDSGRGIWNEQFF
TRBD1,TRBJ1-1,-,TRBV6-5,TGTGCCAGCAGTAGACAGGGGAAGAACACTGAAGCTTTCTTT,CASSRQGKNTEAFF
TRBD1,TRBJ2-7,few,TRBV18,TGTGCCAGCTCACCTACTCCGGGACAGGGGTCCTACGAGCAGTACTTC,CASSPTPGQGSYEQYF
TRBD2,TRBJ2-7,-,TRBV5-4,TGTGCCAGCAGCTCGGAAGCCGGGACTAGCGGCTACGAGCAGTACTTC,CASSSEAGTSGYEQYF
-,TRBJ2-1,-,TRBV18,TGTGCCAGCTCACTATCGGGTGAGCAGTTCTTC,CASSLSGEQFF
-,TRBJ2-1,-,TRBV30,TGTGCCTGGAGTGCCAGTTCAAGCTCCTACAATGAGCAGTTCTTC,CAWSASSSSYNEQFF
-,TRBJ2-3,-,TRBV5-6,TGTGCCAGCAGCTTGGGCGGGGGCTCTACAGATACGCAGTATTTT,CASSLGGGSTDTQYF
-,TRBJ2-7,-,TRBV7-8,TGTGCCAGCAGTTTACCCCGGGTGGGAGGCGAGCAGTACTTC,CASSLPRVGGEQYF
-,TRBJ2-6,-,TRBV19,TGTGCCAGTAGTATAGAAGCGGGTGTAAGCTCTGGGGCCAACGTCCTGACTTTC,CASSIEAGVSSGANVLTF
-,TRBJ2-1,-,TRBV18,TGTGCCAGCTCACCAGGGACTCTTTACAATGAGCAGTTCTTC,CASSPGTLYNEQFF
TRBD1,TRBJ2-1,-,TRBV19,TGTGCCAGTAGTATAGAGGGGAGACAGGGGGACAATGAGCAGTTCTTC,CASSIEGRQGDNEQFF
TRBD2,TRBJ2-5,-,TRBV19,TGTGCCAGTACCACGACTAGCCGGGAGACCCAGTACTTC,CASTTTSRETQYF
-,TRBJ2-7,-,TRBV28,TGTGCCAGCGGATCCGGGCCAGGGGGGGAGCAGTACTTC,CASGSGPGGEQYF
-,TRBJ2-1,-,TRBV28,TGTGCCAGCAGTCCGACAGGGAGGATTGACAATGAGCAGTTCTTC,CASSPTGRIDNEQFF
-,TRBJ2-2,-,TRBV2,TGTGCCAGCCTAGTGGAAGGAACCGGGGAGCTGTTTTTT,CASLVEGTGELFF
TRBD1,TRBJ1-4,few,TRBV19,TGTGCCAGTAGTGTCGGGACAGGGAATGAAAAACTGTTTTTT,CASSVGTGNEKLFF
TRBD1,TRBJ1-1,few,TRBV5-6,TGTGCCAGCAGCTCGACAGGGGCCACTGAAGCTTTCTTT,CASSSTGATEAFF
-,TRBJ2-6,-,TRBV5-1,TGCGCCAGCATGACCGTACAGGGTCCCAACGTCCTGACTTTC,CASMTVQGPNVLTF
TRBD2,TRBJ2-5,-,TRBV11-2,TGTGCCAGCAGCCTAGAGGCAGTCGGGAGGGCGGAGGAGACCCAGTACTTC,CASSLEAVGRAEETQYF
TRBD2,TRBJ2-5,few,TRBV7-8,TGTGCCAGCAGCATTAGTGGACTAGTTGAGACCCAGTACTTC,CASSISGLVETQYF
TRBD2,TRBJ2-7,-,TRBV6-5,TGTGCCAGCAGTCCCAGCGGGAGGACCTACGAGCAGTACTTC,CASSPSGRTYEQYF
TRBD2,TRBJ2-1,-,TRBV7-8,TGTGCCAGCAGCTTAGTCCTGAGGGCTAGCGGGGGAGCGGCTGAGCAGTTCTTC,CASSLVLRASGGAAEQFF
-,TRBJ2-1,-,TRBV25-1,TGTGCCAGCAGTGGGGGAAGCGGACCAAGCTCCTACAATGAGCAGTTCTTC,CASSGGSGPSSYNEQFF